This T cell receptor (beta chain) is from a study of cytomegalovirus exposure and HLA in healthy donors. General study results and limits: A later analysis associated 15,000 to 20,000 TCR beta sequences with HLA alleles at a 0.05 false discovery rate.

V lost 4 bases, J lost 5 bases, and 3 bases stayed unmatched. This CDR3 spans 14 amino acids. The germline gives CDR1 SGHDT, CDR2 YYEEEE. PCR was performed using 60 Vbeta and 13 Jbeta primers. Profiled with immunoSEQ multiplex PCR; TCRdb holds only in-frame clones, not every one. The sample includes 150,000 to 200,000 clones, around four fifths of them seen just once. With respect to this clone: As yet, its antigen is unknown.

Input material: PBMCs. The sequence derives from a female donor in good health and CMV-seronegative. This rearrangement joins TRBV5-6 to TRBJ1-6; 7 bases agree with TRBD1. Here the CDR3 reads CASSRDRDNSPLHF. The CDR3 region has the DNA TGTGCCAGCAGCAGAGACAGGGATAATTCACCCCTCCACTTT.